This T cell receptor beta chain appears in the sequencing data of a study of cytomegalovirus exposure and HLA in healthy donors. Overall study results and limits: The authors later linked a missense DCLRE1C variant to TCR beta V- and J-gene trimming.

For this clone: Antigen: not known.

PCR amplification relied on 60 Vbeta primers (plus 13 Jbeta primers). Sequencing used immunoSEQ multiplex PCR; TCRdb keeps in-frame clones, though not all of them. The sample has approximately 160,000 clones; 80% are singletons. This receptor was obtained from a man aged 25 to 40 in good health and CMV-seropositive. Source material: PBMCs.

CDR3 sequence: CASSVRGDNEQFF. The CDR3 DNA reads as TGTGCCAGCAGCGTAAGGGGTGACAATGAGCAGTTCTTC. V and J are TRBV9 and TRBJ2-1; D may be TRBD1 (5 bases). There are 13 residues in the CDR3. Germline CDR1 reads SGDLS; CDR2 reads YYNGEE. V lost 1 base to trimming and J lost 5 bases, with 7 bases between them.